This TCR beta chain appears in the sequencing data of a study of T cell responses to AZD1222 COVID-19 vaccine. Overall study results and limits: The donor group comprised mostly white British people and more females; the analysis possibly underestimated clonal diversity. Elevations in Spike-specific TCR breadth and depth followed administration of two AZD1222 doses.

The CDR3 has 16 amino acids. The germline V gene has CDR1 SGHRS and CDR2 YFSETQ. V dropped 0 bases and J dropped 5; count of bases not matched to a gene: 6. With respect to this clone: Antigen unknown.

This table comes from immunoSEQ multiplex PCR, and its TCRdb copy is limited to in-frame clones, with some not included. This repertoire shows roughly 110,000 clones, 65% to 85% found once; its top ten account for around a tenth. The gene calls are TRBV5-1 and TRBJ2-7; 12 nucleotides line up with TRBD2. Here the sequenced sample was peripheral blood, taken on day 0 of AZD1222 vaccination. The receptor was isolated from an adult in good health. DNA of the CDR3: TGCGCCAGCAGCTTGGATCTAGCGGGAGGGCCTGACGAGCAGTACTTC. Residues: CASSLDLAGGPDEQYF.